The entry that follows covers one TCR beta chain sequence. Its antigen remains unidentified. This entry is derived from a study of a mutant IDH1 vaccine in newly diagnosed glioma. For the study at large: Week 35 held visit V12, while week 47 held visit V13.

TCRdb keeps only in-frame clones here, not all; method: immunoSEQ multiplex PCR. The table lists fewer than 60,000 clones, approximately 64% of them singletons. The germline V gene encodes CDR1 LGHNA and CDR2 YNFKEQ. V was pared by 2 bases and J by 3 bases, with 13 bases between. This CDR3 contains 15 residues. The time point here: week 47, end of study. Every vaccination contained 300 ug of the mutant IDH1 20-mer peptide and was paired with topical imiquimod. The chain joins TRBV4-2 to TRBJ2-5; no clear D. The sample in question was peripheral blood mononuclear cells (PBMCs), obtained from a glioma patient whose treatment included an IDH1 peptide vaccine. The receptor comes from a man aged 35 to 55 with glioma. Some clones in this sample may be carry-over from other donors' samples. CDR3 amino acids: CASSQFPVAKETQYF. CDR3 nucleotide sequence: TGTGCCAGCAGCCAATTTCCGGTGGCTAAAGAGACCCAGTACTTC.